This T cell receptor beta chain was identified during a study of tumor-infiltrating lymphocytes in primary liver carcinoma. The CDR3 spans 15 residues. The germline V gene has CDR1 MNHNY and CDR2 SVGAGI (reference sequence). The study, taken as a whole, reports: Tumor region pairs shared more overlap than did tumor-adjacent and tumor-blood pairs. Tumors had a top-250-clone fraction that was significantly higher than blood (p = 0.039).

Priming with a constant-region primer yielded TCR beta cDNA from 450 to 550 ng total RNA. Libraries of TCR beta came from three nested multiplex PCR rounds with slightly modified ARM-PCR. Running ten to eleven cycles apiece, the first two PCR rounds relied on TRBV1-TRBV30 forward primers together with a C-beta reverse primer. TCRdb redid the calling of the multiplex PCR reads with MiXCR, one entry per CDR3 protein. The table includes 150,000 to 200,000 distinct CDR3 sequences, 70% to 90% detected once. For this clonotype: Antigen: not known. The junction does not match germline at one end; this may be a read error.

The roughly 19-33 mg bulk tissue piece was not sorted before simultaneous RNA and DNA extraction. Enrolled patients were chronically infected with HBV and treatment-naive. Sequenced material: tumor tissue from primary liver carcinoma. The chain has TRBV6-6 and TRBJ1-6; 9 bases map to TRBD1. This receptor was obtained from a middle-aged man with primary liver carcinoma and hepatitis B virus infection. The CDR3 loop is CARSLGTGHNSPLHF. In DNA, the CDR3 is TGTGCCCGCAGTCTCGGGACAGGGCACAATTCACCCCTCCACTTT.